This T cell receptor (beta chain) was recorded in a study of CD8 T cells in ankylosing spondylitis. Molecular-barcoded quantitative 5'-RACE produced these TCR beta libraries. TCRdb re-called the 5' RACE reads with MiXCR, one entry per CDR3 protein. In the table there are 150,000 or so distinct CDR3 sequences, around 32% of which are singletons. Study-wide points: Clones tied to disease were said to be significantly enriched in matched ankylosing spondylitis synovial fluid.

Germline assignment: CDR1 SGHTA and CDR2 FQGNSA. This CDR3 has 17 residues. The junction had 6 bases not matched to a gene; V was cut back by 2 bases and J by 4 bases. Note on this clonotype: Its antigen remains unknown.

The sequenced sample was synovial fluid, either unsorted or a sorted T cell fraction (not recorded which). The gene calls are TRBV7-2 and TRBJ2-2; 11 positions agree with TRBD2. The receptor's source is a male donor with ankylosing spondylitis. The CDR3 region is CASSLRLAGGSTGELFF. The CDR3 coding sequence is TGTGCCAGCAGCTTAAGGCTAGCGGGAGGAAGCACCGGGGAGCTGTTTTTT.